These 26 T cell receptor beta chains were all obtained from the same sample, sequenced in a study of early stage breast cancer tumors. Produced via immunoSEQ multiplex PCR; TCRdb's table is partial and in-frame only. The sample lists about 51,000 clones, 78% occurring once. Sequencing was carried out using blood. The receptors here all came from a person in their 40s with breast cancer.

Here the CDR3 reads CASSQTTSGGGYEQYF. The CDR3 DNA reads as TGCGCCAGCAGCCAAACCACTAGCGGAGGTGGTTACGAGCAGTACTTC. The V and J genes are TRBV4-1 and TRBJ2-7; 8 bases align to TRBD2. The germline V gene has CDR1 MGHRA and CDR2 YSYEKL. The V and J ends lost 2 bases and 4 bases, in that order; junction bases with no gene match: 10. The CDR3 has 16 residues.

This clone was seen more than once but under ten times. The CDR3 DNA reads as TGTGCCAGCTCACCGTGGTTGTGGGCGAATGAGCAGTTCTTC. Its translation: CASSPWLWANEQFF. The rearrangement joins TRBV18 to TRBJ2-1; D call uncertain. The germline V gene has CDR1 KGHSH and CDR2 LQKENI. Trimming removed 3 bases from V and 7 bases from J, with 13 bases in between. This CDR3 has 14 residues.

V and J are TRBV6-5 and TRBJ2-3; maybe TRBD2 (5 bases). Per the germline V gene, CDR1 is MNHEY and CDR2 is SVGAGI. The germline V and J ends were trimmed by 6 bases and 6 bases, with 16 bases remaining between them. This CDR3 is built from 14 residues. CDR3 coding DNA: TGTGCCAGCAGGGCGGGTTCCCGATCGGATACGCAGTATTTT. Translated: CASRAGSRSDTQYF.

This clone occurred once. This chain links TRBV11-1 with TRBJ2-1; TRBD1 matches 8 bases. Germline V CDR1 and CDR2: SGHAT, FQDESV (reference sequence). The CDR3 is 17 residues long. V shed 1 base, J shed 2 bases, and the junction held 7 bases outside the gene matches. The CDR3, as DNA: TGTGCCAGCAGCTTAGACCTTGGACAGGGCGCCTACAATGAGCAGTTCTTC. Translated: CASSLDLGQGAYNEQFF.

This clone was counted between two and nine times. The V gene is TRBV5-4, the J gene TRBJ2-2; perhaps TRBD2 as D (5 bases). Germline CDR1 and CDR2: SGHNT and YYREEE (reference sequence). This CDR3 comprises 13 residues. Trimming took off 7 bases at V and 8 bases at J, with 15 bases between the two ends. The CDR3 is CASLSRGSGELFF. In DNA form, the CDR3 reads TGTGCCAGCCTTTCTCGGGGTTCAGGGGAGCTGTTTTTT.

V and J are TRBV5-6 and TRBJ2-3; no definite D call. This CDR3 spans 14 amino acids. CDR1 and CDR2 from the germline V gene are SGHDT and YYEEEE. The V end lost 0 bases, the J end lost 0 bases, and 5 bases lay between the germline ends. Written as DNA, the CDR3 is TGTGCCAGCAGCTTGGATGGTAGCACAGATACGCAGTATTTT. It is translated as CASSLDGSTDTQYF.

The chain employs TRBV25-1 and TRBJ2-1; D remains unclear. V was trimmed by 3 bases and J by 9 bases, leaving 3 bases between them. In germline, CDR1 is MGHDK, CDR2 SYGVNS. CDR3 size: 10 residues. The CDR3 reads CASSDLEQFF. CDR3 DNA: TGTGCCAGCAGTGATCTTGAGCAGTTCTTC.

The chain combines TRBV11-2 with TRBJ1-4; 8 nucleotides agree with TRBD1. CDR3 size: 14 residues. CDR1 and CDR2 from the germline V gene are SGHAT and FQNNGV. V lost 6 bases, J lost 7 bases, and 7 bases stayed unmatched. This CDR3 is CASRSGGASEKLFF. The CDR3 DNA sequence: TGTGCCAGCAGGTCAGGGGGCGCGAGTGAAAAACTGTTTTTT.

There are a few counts of this clone. The chain employs TRBV30 and TRBJ2-2; no clear D gene. Germline V gene lookup returns CDR1 GTSNPN and CDR2 SVGIG (reference sequence). The length of the CDR3 is 12 residues. CDR3 nucleotides: TGTGCTTCCGCTGCGAACACCGGGGAGCTGTTTTTT. Protein product: CASAANTGELFF.

This clone was picked up a small number of times. The gene calls are TRBV19 and TRBJ2-6; 8 positions match TRBD1. V lost 7 bases and J lost 2; bases outside the gene matches: 13. Germline values: CDR1 LNHDA, CDR2 SQIVND (reference sequence). The CDR3 is made up of 18 amino acids. CDR3 bases: TGTGCCAGTACTCAAGCCCCAGGGGGCGCAACTGGGGCCAACGTCCTGACTTTC. Translating gives CASTQAPGGATGANVLTF.

This chain connects TRBV11-2 to TRBJ1-2, with D maybe TRBD1 (6 bases). The CDR3 covers 13 residues. The germline V gene encodes CDR1 SGHAT and CDR2 FQNNGV. Trimming pared 6 bases from V and 3 bases from J, leaving 11 bases between. Written as DNA, the CDR3 is TGTGCCAGCAGTCTAAGACAGGACTATGGCTACACCTTC. Amino acid sequence: CASSLRQDYGYTF.

V is TRBV6-1 and J is TRBJ1-1, with D unresolved. The CDR3 is made up of 12 amino acids. Germline CDR1 reads MNHNS; CDR2 reads SASEGT. Deletions cut 11 bases from V and 3 bases from J, with 13 bases between. DNA of the CDR3: TGTGCCGGGAGATTTGGACACACTGAAGCTTTCTTT. As protein: CAGRFGHTEAFF.

The chain couples TRBV7-2 to TRBJ2-7; possible D gene TRBD2, 6 bases. The CDR3 consists of 15 residues. V lost 3 bases, J lost 2 bases, and 14 bases lay in between. Germline assignment: CDR1 SGHTA and CDR2 FQGNSA. The CDR3 loop is CASSLAGTATYEQYF. CDR3 nucleotide sequence: TGTGCCAGCAGCTTGGCCGGGACTGCCACCTACGAGCAGTACTTC.

The chain uses TRBV5-6 and TRBJ2-3, with D possibly being TRBD2 (5 bases). Between the trimmed V and J ends, which lost 3 bases and 10 bases, there was a span of 12 bases. Per the germline V gene, CDR1 is SGHDT and CDR2 is YYEEEE. The CDR3 is 12 residues long. The CDR3 reads CASSYRGLAQYF. Here the CDR3 DNA reads TGTGCCAGCAGCTACCGGGGTCTTGCGCAGTATTTT.

DNA of the CDR3: TGTGCCAGCAGCCGGGACAGGACGCAGTATTTT. Translating it yields CASSRDRTQYF. The V and J genes are TRBV6-5 and TRBJ2-3, with 8 bases fitting TRBD1. This CDR3 region has 11 residues. V shed 6 bases and J 9 bases; nucleotides not matched to a gene: 2. CDR1 and CDR2 (germline): MNHEY, SVGAGI.

V usage is TRBV6-5 and J usage is TRBJ2-7; 13 nucleotides align to TRBD2. The CDR3 covers 16 residues. After removal of 0 bases from V and 2 bases from J, the junction contained 1 base not matched to a gene. The germline gives CDR1 MNHEY, CDR2 SVGAGI. Here the CDR3 reads CASSYSGLAGTYEQYF. CDR3 bases: TGTGCCAGCAGTTACTCGGGACTAGCGGGAACCTACGAGCAGTACTTC.

The rearrangement joins TRBV19 to TRBJ1-4; D is possibly TRBD1 (6 bases). The CDR3 totals 15 residues. CDR1 LNHDA and CDR2 SQIVND come from the germline V gene (reference sequence). Between the trimmed V and J ends, which lost 3 bases and 8 bases, there was a span of 16 bases. CDR3 coding DNA: TGTGCCAGTAGTATTTGGAGAGGGGGGAACGAAAAACTGTTTTTT. It codes for CASSIWRGGNEKLFF.

The CDR3 DNA reads as TGTGCCAGTAGTCAACCTAGCGGGGGGGTGGAAGATACGCAGTATTTT. This translates into CASSQPSGGVEDTQYF. This chain joins TRBV19 and TRBJ2-3, with 12 positions matching TRBD2. This CDR3 has 16 amino acids. Germline V gene lookup returns CDR1 LNHDA and CDR2 SQIVND (reference sequence). V trimming: 5 bases; J trimming: 5 bases; junction bases outside the gene matches: 8.

This rearrangement joins TRBV10-3 to TRBJ1-6, with 7 bases fitting TRBD1. The ends lost 8 bases at V and 7 bases at J; junction bases unmatched: 11. The CDR3 totals 15 residues. CDR1 and CDR2 (germline): ENHRY, SYGVKD. The CDR3 here is CAISDPGQRNSPLHF. CDR3 coding DNA: TGTGCCATCTCAGATCCGGGACAGAGGAATTCACCCCTCCACTTT.

The genes are TRBV9 and TRBJ1-1; possibly TRBD1 for D (5 bases). This CDR3 has 16 amino acids. Germline lookup yields CDR1 SGDLS and CDR2 YYNGEE. V lost 0 bases and J 8 bases, leaving 20 bases between the germline ends. DNA for the CDR3: TGTGCCAGCAGCGTAGCCCCCAACTTGGCCGGGACGGAAGCTTTCTTT. It translates to CASSVAPNLAGTEAFF. Variable domain in full (rest from reference TRBV9 and TRBJ1-1): DSGVTQTPKHLITATGQRVTLRCSPRSGDLSVYWYQQSLDQGLQFLIQYYNGEERAKGNILERFSAQQFPDLHSELNLSSLELGDSALYFCASSVAPNLAGTEAFFGQGTRLTVV.

This chain joins TRBV7-9 and TRBJ2-5; D remains ambiguous. V lost 3 bases, J lost 5 bases, and 10 bases lay in between. This CDR3 contains 13 residues. Germline V CDR1 and CDR2: SEHNR, FQNEAQ (reference sequence). In nucleotides, the CDR3 is TGTGCCAGCAGCTTCCCATTAGGGGAGACCCAGTACTTC. This codes for CASSFPLGETQYF. Looking up the rest from reference TRBV7-9 and TRBJ2-5 gives the full variable domain: DTGVSQNPRHKITKRGQNVTFRCDPISEHNRLYWYRQTLGQGPEFLTYFQNEAQLEKSRLLSDRFSAERPKGSFSTLEIQRTEQGDSAMYLCASSFPLGETQYFGPGTRLLVL.

The chain recombines TRBV10-1 with TRBJ1-1, with a possible D match to TRBD1 (5 bases). Germline V gene sequence: CDR1 WNHNN, CDR2 SYGVQD (reference sequence). With 0 bases removed from V and 10 bases from J, the gap between germline ends came to 12 bases. The CDR3 extends over 13 amino acids. In DNA form, the CDR3 reads TGCGCCAGCAGTGAGTCATTGGGGGAACGAGCTTTCTTT. It encodes CASSESLGERAFF.

The chain employs TRBV27 and TRBJ2-2; 8 bases fit TRBD2. The CDR3 sequence is 17 residues long. The junction had 17 bases not matched to a gene; V was cut back by 7 bases and J by 7 bases. In germline, CDR1 is MNHEY, CDR2 SMNVEV (reference sequence). This CDR3 is CASKGGLSGGPSGELFF. CDR3 DNA sequence: TGTGCCAGCAAGGGAGGACTAAGCGGGGGCCCGAGCGGGGAGCTGTTTTTT.

The chain recombines TRBV30 with TRBJ2-7; D may be TRBD1 or TRBD2 (6 bases each). The V and J ends lost 0 bases and 4 bases respectively, with 16 bases between them. The CDR3 consists of 15 residues. Germline assignment: CDR1 GTSNPN and CDR2 SVGIG (reference sequence). The CDR3 is CAWSVPGGGRYEQYF. The DNA for the CDR3 is TGTGCCTGGAGTGTCCCCGGGGGCGGTCGATACGAGCAGTACTTC.

The chain links TRBV6-1 to TRBJ1-4; the match to TRBD1 covers 7 bases. The CDR3 is 15 amino acids. CDR1 is MNHNS and CDR2 is SASEGT in the germline V gene. V lost 8 bases, J lost 7 bases, and 13 bases stayed unmatched. The chain's CDR3 is CASLDLTGLSEKLFF. The CDR3 DNA reads TGTGCCAGCCTCGACTTGACAGGGTTGAGTGAAAAACTGTTTTTT.

The chain joins TRBV5-1 to TRBJ2-1; TRBD2 matches at 8 bases. CDR1 is SGHRS, CDR2 YFSETQ, per germline. The length of the CDR3 is 15 residues. With V trimmed by 4 bases and J by 6 bases, 9 bases remained unmatched. Here the CDR3 DNA reads TGCGCCAGCAGCCACGGGACTAGGGGGACCAATGAGCAGTTCTTC. Protein sequence: CASSHGTRGTNEQFF. Full variable domain (outside the CDR3, taken from reference TRBV5-1 and TRBJ2-1): KAGVTQTPRYLIKTRGQQVTLSCSPISGHRSVSWYQQTPGQGLQFLFEYFSETQRNKGNFPGRFSGRQFSNSRSEMNVSTLELGDSALYLCASSHGTRGTNEQFFGPGTRLTVL.